This T cell receptor (beta chain) derives from a study of cytomegalovirus exposure and HLA in healthy donors. As for this clone: The antigen remains undetermined.

Notes on the study in general: The study labeled fewer than 200 TCR beta chains cytomegalovirus-associated. Diagnosis of cytomegalovirus status made by the classifier reportedly showed high specificity and sensitivity. The tendency of first-cohort TCR clusters to co-occur in the 120 or so validation repertoires emerged from a later analysis.

V gave up 8 bases and J gave up 3 bases, with 13 bases separating them. Germline V gene lookup returns CDR1 MNHNS and CDR2 SASEGT. The CDR3 spans 14 residues. Generated by immunoSEQ multiplex PCR, the TCRdb table keeps only in-frame clones and is missing some. The table lists 150,000 to 200,000 clones, about 88% of them singletons. Material: PBMCs. This receptor was obtained from a woman younger than 30 in good health and CMV-seronegative. The rearrangement uses TRBV6-1 and TRBJ2-2; D uncertain. CDR3 amino acids: CASRKRVDTGELFF. Here the CDR3 DNA reads TGTGCCAGCCGTAAGAGAGTAGACACCGGGGAGCTGTTTTTT.